This TCR beta chain was sequenced for a study of blood T cell repertoires in COVID-19. Across the study: From the United States, Italy and Spain came samples of acute and convalescent COVID-19.

There are 13 residues in the CDR3. Germline CDR1 and CDR2: SGHKS and YYEKEE (reference sequence). Trimming left V 5 bases short and J 1 base short, with 9 bases between. Profiled with immunoSEQ multiplex PCR; TCRdb holds only in-frame clones, not every one. The sample yields 130,000 or so clones, about 79% seen once. Living in 24 US areas, the participants were between roughly 18 and 90 years of age. This receptor was obtained from a man aged 50 to 60 who had recovered from COVID-19. Source material: PBMCs or T cells enriched from blood (not recorded which). The chain couples TRBV5-5 to TRBJ1-2, with D hard to call. The CDR3 coding sequence is TGTGCCAGCAGGCAGTTCCTTAACTATGGCTACACCTTC. It specifies CASRQFLNYGYTF.